This is a list of T cell receptor beta chains from one sample in a study of T cell changes during pregnancy in multiple sclerosis. Here immunoSEQ multiplex PCR was the method, and the copy in TCRdb shows in-frame clones only, minus some. The table has 50,000 to 65,000 clones, approximately 93% seen once; the top ten hold 3.2%. The material was CD8+ T cells from peripheral blood mononuclear cells, obtained in the second trimester of pregnancy. These TCRs come from a female donor with multiple sclerosis, enrolled in a pregnancy study. Both conserved end residues are part of each CDR3. The D gene is left open where the match is weak. Size is omitted from some rows. Given values are once, few, many or a class for expanded clones.

j_gene,v_gene,abundance,d_gene,CDR3nt,CDR3aa
TRBJ2-1,TRBV5-1,once,.,TGCGCCAGCAGCTTCAGGGGTGAGCAGTTCTTC,CASSFRGEQFF
TRBJ2-3,TRBV5-5,.,TRBD2,TGTGCCAGCAGCTTGGGTACTAGCGGGGTCACAGATACGCAGTATTTT,CASSLGTSGVTDTQYF
TRBJ1-5,TRBV15,.,TRBD1,TGTGCCACCAGCAGTCCTACAGGGGTTCAGCCCCAGCATTTT,CATSSPTGVQPQHF
TRBJ2-7,TRBV6-5,once,TRBD1,TGTGCCAGCAGTTACAAGGGGGCAGGGGAGCAGTACTTC,CASSYKGAGEQYF
TRBJ2-2,TRBV7-2,.,TRBD2,TGTGCCAGCAGCTTACGGGAGGTCGATCCCGGGGAGCTGTTTTTT,CASSLREVDPGELFF
TRBJ2-7,TRBV27,.,TRBD2,TGTGCCAGCAGCCCTCAAAAATCGACTAGCGGGAGGGAAATAACCTACGAGCAGTACTTC,CASSPQKSTSGREITYEQYF
TRBJ2-5,TRBV27,once,.,TGTGCCAGCAGTCCAGGGTTCGAGACCCAGTACTTC,CASSPGFETQYF
TRBJ1-6,TRBV6-4,.,.,TGTGCCAGCCCGGACAGAGATAATTCACCCCTCCACTTT,CASPDRDNSPLHF
TRBJ1-2,TRBV27,.,TRBD1,TGTGCCAGCAGTTCCGAGACGACAGGGGGCGTTCCTCATGGCTACACCTTC,CASSSETTGGVPHGYTF
TRBJ2-1,TRBV30,.,TRBD2,TGTGCCTGGAGCGGCGGGAGCTCCTACAATGAGCAGTTCTTC,CAWSGGSSYNEQFF
TRBJ2-7,TRBV11-1,.,.,TGTGCCAGCAGCTTAGGGCGGGGCCTGACCTACGAGCAGTACTTC,CASSLGRGLTYEQYF
TRBJ2-2,TRBV9,once,TRBD1,TGTGCCAGCAGCGATCGGACAGGGCCCACCGGGGAGCTGTTTTTT,CASSDRTGPTGELFF
TRBJ2-1,TRBV6-4,.,TRBD1,TGTGCCAGCAGTGTTTCCCCGGGACAGGTCTACAATGAGCAGTTCTTC,CASSVSPGQVYNEQFF
TRBJ1-2,TRBV25-1,.,TRBD1,TGTGCCAGCAGTGCCTGGACAGGGGAGAGGGATGGCTACACCTTC,CASSAWTGERDGYTF
TRBJ2-1,TRBV19,.,TRBD2,TGTGCCAGTAGTATTGGACTAGCGGGGACCAATGAGCAGTTCTTC,CASSIGLAGTNEQFF
TRBJ1-2,TRBV27,.,.,TGTGCCAGCAGTGGTCAAACAGGTTATGGCTACACCTTC,CASSGQTGYGYTF
TRBJ2-1,TRBV19,.,TRBD2,TGTGCCAGTAGTATAGATCTATCGGGTAGCGGGATCAGCCATGAGCAGTTCTTC,CASSIDLSGSGISHEQFF
TRBJ2-2,TRBV7-8,.,TRBD1,TGTGCCAGCAGCTCCGTGACCCCTGACAGGGCCACCGGGGAGCTGTTTTTT,CASSSVTPDRATGELFF
TRBJ1-2,TRBV5-5,.,.,TGTGCCAGCAGCTTGATAACAACTAACTATGGCTACACCTTC,CASSLITTNYGYTF
TRBJ2-1,TRBV2,.,.,TGTGCCAGCAGTGATGGGGGGCAGGGGGCCTACAATGAGCAGTTCTTC,CASSDGGQGAYNEQFF
TRBJ2-6,TRBV5-4,.,TRBD1,TGTGCCAGCAGCAACAGGGGGACTGGGGCCAACGTCCTGACTTTC,CASSNRGTGANVLTF
TRBJ1-1,TRBV9,.,TRBD1,TGTGCCAGCAGCGGACAGGGGGGTGAAGCTTTCTTT,CASSGQGGEAFF
TRBJ1-2,TRBV6-1,.,.,TGTGCCAGCACCCAACGGGGGGGCAACTATGGCTACACCTTC,CASTQRGGNYGYTF
TRBJ2-7,TRBV13,once,.,TGTGCCAGCAGCTTAAGAGGGCCAAAGGGGGACGAGCAGTACTTC,CASSLRGPKGDEQYF
TRBJ2-2,TRBV15,.,.,TGTGCCACCAGCAGAGGCCCCCCCCCTACAGGGCCGGGGATTACCGGGGAGCTGTTTTTT,CATSRGPPPTGPGITGELFF
TRBJ2-7,TRBV9,.,TRBD1,TGTGCCAGCAGCGTGGACAGGGCGGGGAACGAGCAGTACTTC,CASSVDRAGNEQYF
TRBJ1-4,TRBV27,once,.,TGTGCCAGCAGTTTCTCGGGGATGAATGAAAAACTGTTTTTT,CASSFSGMNEKLFF
TRBJ2-7,TRBV7-9,.,TRBD1,TGTGCCAGCAGCCGGACAGGGGCGTTCTACGAGCAGTACTTC,CASSRTGAFYEQYF
TRBJ1-5,TRBV27,.,.,TGTGCCAGCAGTTTATCGGGAGCTAGCAATCAGCCCCAGCATTTT,CASSLSGASNQPQHF
TRBJ1-2,TRBV5-6,.,.,TGTGCCAGCAGCTTGATGGGGGCGTACTATGGCTACACCTTC,CASSLMGAYYGYTF
TRBJ1-1,TRBV27,.,TRBD1,TGTGCCAGTGGGACAGTGAACACTGAAGCTTTCTTT,CASGTVNTEAFF
TRBJ2-7,TRBV5-1,.,.,TGCGCCAGCAGCCCCAGTTCGGACGGAGGGGCCTACGAGCAGTACTTC,CASSPSSDGGAYEQYF
TRBJ2-7,TRBV27,.,.,TGTGCCAGCAGACAGGGCTACGAGCAGTACTTC,CASRQGYEQYF
TRBJ1-5,TRBV5-5,.,.,TGTGCCAGCAGCGCAGACAGGAACAATCAGCCCCAGCATTTT,CASSADRNNQPQHF
TRBJ1-5,TRBV27,.,.,TGTGCCAGCAGTTTTTCGGGGGGCAATCAGCCCCAGCATTTT,CASSFSGGNQPQHF
TRBJ2-3,TRBV7-9,.,.,TGTGCCAGCAGCTCCTCAGGGATGGAGTATTTT,CASSSSGMEYF
TRBJ2-3,TRBV19,.,.,TGTGCCAGTAGTATAGGAGGCGGTTTCACAGATACGCAGTATTTT,CASSIGGGFTDTQYF
TRBJ1-4,TRBV7-9,once,TRBD1,TGTGCCAGCAGCCGTACGAGACAGGGGGATCGCGTTAATGAAAAACTGTTTTTT,CASSRTRQGDRVNEKLFF
TRBJ2-5,TRBV10-3,.,.,TGTGCCATCAGTGAGATTGGGGGCGCGGCTGAGACCCAGTACTTC,CAISEIGGAAETQYF
TRBJ1-5,TRBV27,.,.,TGTGCCAGCAGCCCTATCAATCAGCCCCAGCATTTT,CASSPINQPQHF
TRBJ2-2,TRBV5-6,.,.,TGTGCCAGCAGCCATTCCCGGGAAGCGAACACCGGGGAGCTGTTTTTT,CASSHSREANTGELFF
TRBJ2-1,TRBV2,once,.,TGTGCCATAGGACTTGTATCCTACAATGAGCAGTTCTTC,CAIGLVSYNEQFF